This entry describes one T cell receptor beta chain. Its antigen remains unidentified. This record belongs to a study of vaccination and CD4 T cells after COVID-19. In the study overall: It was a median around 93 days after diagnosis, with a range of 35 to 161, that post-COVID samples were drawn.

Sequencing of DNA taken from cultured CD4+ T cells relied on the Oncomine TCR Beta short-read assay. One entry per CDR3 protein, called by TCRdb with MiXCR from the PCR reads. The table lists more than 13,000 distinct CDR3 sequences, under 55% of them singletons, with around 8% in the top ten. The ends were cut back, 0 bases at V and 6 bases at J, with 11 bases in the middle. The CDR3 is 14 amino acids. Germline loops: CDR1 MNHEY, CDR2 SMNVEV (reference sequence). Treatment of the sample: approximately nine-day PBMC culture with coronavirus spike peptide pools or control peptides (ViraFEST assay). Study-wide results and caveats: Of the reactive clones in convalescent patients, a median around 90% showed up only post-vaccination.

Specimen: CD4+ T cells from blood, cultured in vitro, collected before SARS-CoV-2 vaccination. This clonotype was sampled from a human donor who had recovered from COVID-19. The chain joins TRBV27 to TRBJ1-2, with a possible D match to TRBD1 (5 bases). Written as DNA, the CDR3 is TGTGCCAGCAGTTTATCGAGGCAGGGCCATGGCTACACCTTC. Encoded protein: CASSLSRQGHGYTF.